The 8 T cell receptor beta chains listed next were all sequenced from one sample in a study of blood T cell repertoires in COVID-19. The protocol was immunoSEQ multiplex PCR, while the TCRdb copy is restricted to in-frame clones and leaves out a portion. The data hold 150,000 to 200,000 clones, with roughly 85% observed a single time. The specimen was peripheral blood. These receptors all stem from a woman younger than 45 with acute or convalescent COVID-19.

The chain is built from TRBV6-5 and TRBJ1-2; TRBD1 is a possible D gene (6 bases). The CDR3 is 15 residues long. V gave up 6 bases and J gave up 7 bases, with 21 bases separating them. Germline V gene lookup returns CDR1 MNHEY and CDR2 SVGAGI. In DNA form, the CDR3 reads TGTGCCAGCAGATACGACAGTATGGGGGCGGGTGGCTACACCTTC. Protein sequence: CASRYDSMGAGGYTF.

In its sample, this clone was seen once. The DNA for the CDR3 is TGTGCCAGCAGCTCCCCGGTTTCCGGGACAGACCAGTACTTC. Protein: CASSSPVSGTDQYF. V and J are TRBV7-9 and TRBJ2-4, with 7 bases identical to TRBD1. The CDR3 loop spans 14 amino acids. With V trimmed by 4 bases and J by 13 bases, 13 bases remained unmatched. Germline V gene data show CDR1 as SEHNR and CDR2 as FQNEAQ (reference sequence).

The chain combines TRBV2 with TRBJ2-1, with 12 bases matching TRBD2. V lost 4 bases to trimming and J lost 12 bases; unmatched junction nucleotides: 10. The CDR3 consists of 15 residues. Germline CDR1 and CDR2: SNHLY and FYNNEI. For the CDR3, the DNA is TGTGCCAGCAGTGTTGGGCTAGCGGGAGGGTTAGGGCAGTTCTTC. As protein: CASSVGLAGGLGQFF.

The chain recombines TRBV9 with TRBJ1-2; 9 nucleotides line up with TRBD1. The CDR3 covers 15 residues. V was pared by 3 bases and J by 8 bases, with 11 bases of the junction left unmatched. CDR1 and CDR2 from the germline V gene are SGDLS and YYNGEE. In DNA form, the CDR3 reads TGTGCCAGCAGCGCATTACAGGGGGCGGATCGGGGCTACACCTTC. Translating it yields CASSALQGADRGYTF.

This clone was picked up a small number of times. The chain couples TRBV5-6 to TRBJ1-2, with 7 nucleotides matching TRBD1. V was pared by 3 bases and J by 2 bases, with 7 bases of the junction left unmatched. The CDR3 covers 15 residues. From germline, CDR1 is SGHDT and CDR2 YYEEEE. The CDR3 DNA follows: TGTGCCAGCAGCTCCGAGTCGACAGGGAACTATGGCTACACCTTC. Encoded protein: CASSSESTGNYGYTF.

The J gene is TRBJ2-2, the V gene TRBV11-2; D not certain. V dropped 4 bases and J dropped 6 bases, with 9 bases sitting between them. Germline V CDR1 and CDR2: SGHAT, FQNNGV. The CDR3 loop spans 13 amino acids. The CDR3 here is CASSSSQAGELFF. CDR3 coding DNA: TGTGCCAGCAGCTCGAGTCAGGCCGGGGAGCTGTTTTTT.

The chain joins TRBV11-1 to TRBJ2-7, with D perhaps TRBD2 (5 bases). CDR1 SGHAT and CDR2 FQDESV come from the germline V gene (reference sequence). The CDR3 length is 12 residues. The ends were cut back, 3 bases at V and 5 bases at J, with 8 bases in the middle. In nucleotides, the CDR3 is TGTGCCAGCAGCTTCGCGGGCGACGAGCAGTACTTC. Amino acid sequence: CASSFAGDEQYF.

The chain couples TRBV19 to TRBJ2-2; TRBD1 might be the D (6 bases). There are 15 residues in the CDR3. Trimming shortened V by 5 bases and J by 3 bases, and 13 bases separated the two germline ends. The V gene's germline CDR1 is LNHDA and CDR2 SQIVND (reference sequence). The CDR3 loop is CASSPRDTDTGELFF. The CDR3, as DNA: TGTGCCAGTAGTCCCCGGGACACCGACACCGGGGAGCTGTTTTTT. Full variable domain (rest looked up from reference TRBV19 and TRBJ2-2): DGGITQSPKYLFRKEGQNVTLSCEQNLNHDAMYWYRQDPGQGLRLIYYSQIVNDFQKGDIAEGYSVSREKKESFPLTVTSAQKNPTAFYLCASSPRDTDTGELFFGEGSRLTVL.